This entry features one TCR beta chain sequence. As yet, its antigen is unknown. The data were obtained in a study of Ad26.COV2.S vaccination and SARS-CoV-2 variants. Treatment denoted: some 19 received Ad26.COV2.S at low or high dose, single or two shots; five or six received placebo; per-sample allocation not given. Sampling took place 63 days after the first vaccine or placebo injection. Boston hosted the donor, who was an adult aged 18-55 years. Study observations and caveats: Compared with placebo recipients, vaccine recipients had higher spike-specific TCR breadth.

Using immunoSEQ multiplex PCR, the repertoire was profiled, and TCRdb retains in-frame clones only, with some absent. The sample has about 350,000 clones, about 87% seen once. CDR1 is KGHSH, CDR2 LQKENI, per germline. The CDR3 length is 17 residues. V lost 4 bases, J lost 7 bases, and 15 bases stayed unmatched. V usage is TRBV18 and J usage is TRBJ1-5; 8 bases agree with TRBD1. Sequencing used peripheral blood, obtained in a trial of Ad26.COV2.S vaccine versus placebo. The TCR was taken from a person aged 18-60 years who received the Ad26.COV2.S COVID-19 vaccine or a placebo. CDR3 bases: TGTGCCAGCTCACGGGAGCAACCAGGGGGCTCAGGGCAGCCCCAGCATTTT. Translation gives CASSREQPGGSGQPQHF.